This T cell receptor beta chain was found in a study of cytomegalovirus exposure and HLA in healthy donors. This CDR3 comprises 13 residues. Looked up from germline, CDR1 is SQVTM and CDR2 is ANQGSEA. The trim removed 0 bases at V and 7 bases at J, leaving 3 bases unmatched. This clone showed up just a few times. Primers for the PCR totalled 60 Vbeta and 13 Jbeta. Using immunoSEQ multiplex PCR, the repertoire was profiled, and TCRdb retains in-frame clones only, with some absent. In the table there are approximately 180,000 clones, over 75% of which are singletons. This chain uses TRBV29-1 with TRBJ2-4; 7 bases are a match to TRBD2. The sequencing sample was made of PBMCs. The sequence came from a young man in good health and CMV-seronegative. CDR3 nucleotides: TGCAGCGTTGAAGACTCGGGGGGTAACATTCAGTACTTC. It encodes CSVEDSGGNIQYF.